The 16 T cell receptor beta chains below come from one sample, sequenced in a study of shared T cell receptors in the human thymus. Libraries were prepared by immunoSEQ multiplex PCR; TCRdb keeps only in-frame clonotypes and omits some of them. The sample lists roughly 410,000 clones, roughly 94% occurring once. Sequencing was done on a sample of thymocytes. The receptors here all came from a human donor.

The chain is built from TRBV7-2 and TRBJ2-5, with D perhaps matching TRBD1 or TRBD2 (5 bases each). The CDR3 is made up of 13 amino acids. The germline CDR1 and CDR2 sequences are SGHTA and FQGNSA. Trimming shortened V by 4 bases and J by 7 bases, and 13 bases separated the two germline ends. CDR3 DNA sequence: TGTGCCAGCAGCTCTGCAGGTGGGGGGACCCAGTACTTC. This sequence encodes CASSSAGGGTQYF.

This rearrangement joins TRBV5-1 to TRBJ2-3; no definite D call. Germline values: CDR1 SGHRS, CDR2 YFSETQ. Trimming took 1 base from V and 6 from J, leaving 12 bases between them. The CDR3 runs 14 residues. In DNA form, the CDR3 reads TGCGCCAGCAGCTTGATCAAGGTGGGCGATACGCAGTATTTT. Translation gives CASSLIKVGDTQYF.

The CDR3 DNA sequence: TGTGCCAGCGGCTATCTCCAGGGGGGGGCCAACGTCCTGACTTTC. Translation: CASGYLQGGANVLTF. The chain joins TRBV27 to TRBJ2-6, with D possibly matching TRBD1 (6 bases). Trimming pared 8 bases from V and 4 bases from J, leaving 15 bases between. The CDR3 has 15 amino acids. From germline, CDR1 is MNHEY and CDR2 SMNVEV (reference sequence).

With regard to this clone: This sample includes further DNA sequences coding for the same CDR3. This chain links TRBV28 with TRBJ2-1, with D unclear. V was shortened by 5 bases and J by 8 bases, with 4 bases between the two germline ends. Germline-derived CDR1 and CDR2 are MDHEN and SYDVKM. The CDR3 loop spans 10 amino acids. CDR3 DNA sequence: TGTGCCAGCAGTGGTGATGAGCAGTTCTTC. Protein sequence: CASSGDEQFF.

The rearrangement links TRBV6-6 to TRBJ1-4, with a weak D call TRBD1 (6 bases). CDR1 is MNHNY and CDR2 is SVGAGI in the germline V gene (reference sequence). The CDR3 is 14 residues long. Trimming took off 6 bases at V and 1 base at J, with 9 bases between the two ends. CDR3 loop: CASRPGQTNEKLFF. DNA of the CDR3: TGTGCCAGCAGGCCGGGACAAACTAATGAAAAACTGTTTTTT.

The chain couples TRBV7-3 to TRBJ2-7, with a tentative D call TRBD2 (5 bases). The CDR3 has 16 amino acids. Per the germline V gene, CDR1 is SGHTA and CDR2 is FQGTGA. Trimming left V 5 bases short and J 4 bases short, with 21 bases between. The CDR3 nucleotides read TGTGCCAGCAGCCCGATGGGCGTTTTATGGGAGTACGAGCAGTACTTC. This codes for CASSPMGVLWEYEQYF.

The chain uses TRBV9 and TRBJ2-2; 14 nucleotides align to TRBD2. CDR3 size: 16 residues. Unmatched junction bases numbered 6, after V lost 5 bases and J lost 6 bases. Germline V CDR1 and CDR2: SGDLS, YYNGEE. The CDR3 sequence: CASRYGTSGRAGELFF. For the CDR3, the DNA is TGTGCCAGCAGGTACGGGACTAGCGGGAGAGCCGGGGAGCTGTTTTTT.

J is TRBJ2-7 and V is TRBV18; 7 bases are a match to TRBD1. J gave up 3 bases and V 3 bases, and 5 bases lay outside the gene matches. The CDR3 runs 14 residues. Germline CDR1 reads KGHSH; CDR2 reads LQKENI. CDR3 coding DNA: TGTGCCAGCTCACCGACGGGACAGTTCTACGAGCAGTACTTC. This gives the protein CASSPTGQFYEQYF.

J is TRBJ1-2 and V is TRBV5-8; no firm D call. V was clipped by 5 bases and J by 0 bases, with 17 bases between them. Germline V gene sequence: CDR1 SGHTS, CDR2 YDEGEE. This CDR3 is built from 16 residues. This chain's CDR3 is CASRGPARYPNYGYTF. Here the CDR3 DNA reads TGTGCCAGCAGGGGCCCAGCCCGTTATCCTAACTATGGCTACACCTTC.

This sequence joins TRBV28 and TRBJ2-3; TRBD2 matches 7 bases. V lost 4 bases, J lost 1 base, and 11 bases stayed unmatched. This CDR3 has 17 amino acids. From germline, CDR1 is MDHEN and CDR2 SYDVKM. In DNA form, the CDR3 reads TGTGCCAGCAGTTCGTCTAGCGGAGCCCATGGCACAGATACGCAGTATTTT. Its translation: CASSSSSGAHGTDTQYF.

The chain recombines TRBV6-7 with TRBJ2-3, with 12 bases matching TRBD2. TRBV6-7 is treated as an ORF (open reading frame) with a function not yet certain. V lost 7 bases and J lost 3; bases outside the gene matches: 11. This CDR3 comprises 17 residues. The CDR3, as DNA: TGTGCCAGCACCACGGGGCTAGCGGGAGGGTTTACAGATACGCAGTATTTT. This gives the protein CASTTGLAGGFTDTQYF.

CDR3 DNA: TGTGCCAGCAGCCCGATTAGTAGCAATCAGCCCCAGCATTTT. Translation gives CASSPISSNQPQHF. This chain links TRBV27 with TRBJ1-5; no clear D. CDR3 length: 14 residues. V lost 6 bases, J lost 0 bases, and 9 bases lay in between. Germline V gene lookup returns CDR1 MNHEY and CDR2 SMNVEV (reference sequence).

The rearrangement uses TRBV2 and TRBJ2-5; D is undetermined. There are 15 residues in the CDR3. The germline gives CDR1 SNHLY, CDR2 FYNNEI. V lost 6 bases and J 3 bases, leaving 17 bases between the germline ends. DNA of the CDR3: TGTGCCAGCAGGGTGGAAGGCTCGGCAGAAGAGACCCAGTACTTC. Translated: CASRVEGSAEETQYF.

V and J are TRBV5-5 and TRBJ2-3, with 7 bases lining up with TRBD1. V trimming: 4 bases; J trimming: 1 base; junction bases outside the gene matches: 9. The CDR3 has 16 residues. Looked up from germline, CDR1 is SGHKS and CDR2 is YYEKEE (reference sequence). The CDR3 loop reads CASSPDRLGGTDTQYF. The CDR3, as DNA: TGTGCCAGCAGCCCGGACAGGCTAGGAGGCACAGATACGCAGTATTTT.

J is TRBJ2-7 and V is TRBV7-2; 12 nucleotides line up with TRBD2. The CDR3 sequence is 19 residues long. Looked up from germline, CDR1 is SGHTA and CDR2 is FQGNSA. V trimming: 6 bases; J trimming: 5 bases; junction bases outside the gene matches: 20. CDR3 in amino acids: CASSFLAPTSGSPWHEQYF. CDR3 bases: TGTGCCAGCAGTTTTTTAGCCCCGACTAGCGGGAGTCCCTGGCACGAGCAGTACTTC.

The chain employs TRBV27 and TRBJ2-2, with TRBD2 matching 13 bases. Germline trimming cut 2 bases from V and 5 bases from J; bases unmatched to any gene: 5. Germline V gene sequence: CDR1 MNHEY, CDR2 SMNVEV (reference sequence). The CDR3 is 17 residues long. CDR3 coding DNA: TGTGCCAGCAGTTTACTGGGACTAGCGGGAACGACCGGGGAGCTGTTTTTT. Its translation: CASSLLGLAGTTGELFF.